The rows below give T cell receptor beta chains drawn from one sample of a study of technical replicates of blood from a handful of donors. Clones were sequenced by immunoSEQ multiplex PCR, and TCRdb holds only the in-frame ones, with some missing. Here the sample spans tens of thousands of clones, 93% being singletons. Sequencing was performed on T cells isolated from PBMCs. The source of these receptors is a human donor in good health. Both conserved end residues are part of each CDR3. D genes are given only for firm matches. Size is omitted from some rows. Given values are once, few, many or a class for expanded clones.

>-|-|TRBV6-1|TRBJ2-2
CASSGRAGELFF
TGTGCCAGCAGTGGGAGAGCCGGGGAGCTGTTTTTT
>few|-|TRBV6-5|TRBJ1-2
CASKKQGLHGYTF
TGTGCCAGCAAAAAACAGGGATTGCATGGCTACACCTTC
>-|TRBD1|TRBV27|TRBJ1-1
CASSLTGTGLNTEAFF
TGTGCCAGCAGTTTAACGGGGACAGGGCTTAACACTGAAGCTTTCTTT
>-|-|TRBV6-6|TRBJ2-7
CASSRTVTLYEQYF
TGTGCCAGCAGTCGGACAGTAACCCTCTACGAGCAGTACTTC
>few|-|TRBV2|TRBJ1-1
CASSGARDMNTEAFF
TGTGCCAGCAGTGGGGCTAGGGACATGAACACTGAAGCTTTCTTT
>-|-|TRBV11-2|TRBJ2-7
CASRSPLGETYEQYF
TGTGCCAGCAGATCCCCCCTAGGAGAAACCTACGAGCAGTACTTC
>-|-|TRBV5-1|TRBJ1-2
CASSLRQIGDGYTF
TGCGCCAGCAGCTTGCGACAGATTGGAGATGGCTACACCTTC
>few|-|TRBV4-1|TRBJ1-1
CASTSTTLNTEAFF
TGCGCCAGCACCTCAACGACACTGAACACTGAAGCTTTCTTT
>-|-|TRBV19|TRBJ2-2
CASSIGVSDPGELFF
TGTGCCAGTAGTATAGGGGTGAGCGATCCCGGGGAGCTGTTTTTT
>-|TRBD2|TRBV7-9|TRBJ2-3
CAAFPASGGTDTQYF
TGTGCCGCCTTCCCCGCTAGCGGGGGCACAGATACGCAGTATTTT
>-|-|TRBV1|TRBJ2-7
CTSSHPAGLSILGQYF
TGCACCAGCAGCCACCCCGCCGGACTTTCTATTCTGGGGCAGTACTTC
>-|TRBD2|TRBV5-6|TRBJ2-1
CASTPGLAGANEQFF
TGTGCCAGCACCCCGGGACTAGCGGGAGCAAATGAGCAGTTCTTC
>-|-|TRBV6-5|TRBJ1-3
CASSPGWRGNTIYF
TGTGCCAGCAGTCCCGGTTGGAGGGGAAACACCATATATTTT
>-|-|TRBV18|TRBJ1-4
CASSPGLTNEKLFF
TGTGCCAGCTCACCGGGCCTTACTAATGAAAAACTGTTTTTT
>-|-|TRBV12-5|TRBJ1-4
CASGLVRERANEKLFF
TGTGCTAGTGGTTTGGTACGGGAGCGAGCTAATGAAAAACTGTTTTTT
>-|TRBD2|TRBV7-9|TRBJ2-1
CASSPGLAAAYNEQFF
TGTGCCAGCAGCCCCGGACTAGCGGCGGCCTACAATGAGCAGTTCTTC
>-|-|TRBV30|TRBJ1-2
CAWSPTWYYTF
TGTGCCTGGAGTCCAACTTGGTACTACACCTTC
>-|-|TRBV10-1|TRBJ2-1
CAKPELRIRVGEQFF
TGCGCCAAACCAGAATTGCGTATCAGGGTGGGTGAGCAGTTCTTC
>few|TRBD1|TRBV18|TRBJ1-1
CASSPAGPGGLTEAFF
TGTGCCAGCTCACCTGCAGGGCCAGGGGGACTCACTGAAGCTTTCTTT
>-|-|TRBV7-9|TRBJ1-1
CASSLVREYNTEAFF
TGTGCCAGCAGCTTAGTGCGCGAATACAACACTGAAGCTTTCTTT
>-|-|TRBV5-6|TRBJ1-2
CASSLARAGYGYTF
TGTGCCAGCAGCTTGGCCAGGGCCGGTTATGGCTACACCTTC
>once|TRBD2|TRBV27|TRBJ2-3
CASSYKRESDTQYF
TGTGCCAGCAGTTATAAGCGGGAATCAGATACGCAGTATTTT
>-|TRBD1|TRBV28|TRBJ1-4
CASSFDWGQLATNEKLFF
TGTGCCAGCAGTTTCGACTGGGGACAGTTAGCAACTAATGAAAAACTGTTTTTT
>once|TRBD2|TRBV4-1|TRBJ2-7
CASSRGLAGVSYEQYF
TGCGCCAGCAGCCGAGGACTAGCGGGAGTCTCCTACGAGCAGTACTTC
>-|-|TRBV11-2|TRBJ1-2
CASSLISIGGGGYTF
TGTGCCAGCAGCTTAATTAGCATTGGGGGGGGAGGCTACACCTTC
>-|-|TRBV7-8|TRBJ1-1
CASREGRDTEAFF
TGTGCCAGCCGTGAGGGAAGGGACACTGAAGCTTTCTTT
>-|-|TRBV2|TRBJ1-5
CACYPGGNQPQHF
TGTGCCTGCTATCCGGGAGGCAATCAGCCCCAGCATTTT
>-|TRBD1|TRBV7-7|TRBJ1-4
CASSLALGDRDWATNEKLFF
TGTGCTAGCAGCTTAGCCCTCGGAGACAGGGATTGGGCAACTAATGAAAAACTGTTTTTT
>-|TRBD1|TRBV28|TRBJ1-2
CASSEYPSDRDHTF
TGTGCCAGCAGCGAATACCCCAGCGACAGGGACCACACCTTC
>-|TRBD1|TRBV4-1|TRBJ2-7
CASSQGRDRGPYEQYF
TGCGCCAGCAGCCAAGGCCGGGACAGGGGCCCCTACGAGCAGTACTTC
>-|-|TRBV7-3|TRBJ1-1
CASSSGREGPAFF
TGTGCCAGCAGCTCCGGGAGGGAGGGACCAGCTTTCTTT
>-|-|TRBV18|TRBJ2-2
CASSPPPTNTGELFF
TGTGCCAGCTCACCACCTCCCACGAACACCGGGGAGCTGTTTTTT
>-|TRBD2|TRBV11-2|TRBJ2-7
CASRTAGAFYEQYF
TGTGCCAGCAGGACAGCGGGGGCGTTCTACGAGCAGTACTTC
>-|TRBD2|TRBV11-2|TRBJ2-3
CASSLAVAGAADTQYF
TGTGCCAGCAGCTTGGCCGTAGCGGGGGCCGCAGATACGCAGTATTTT
>-|-|TRBV28|TRBJ2-7
CASSPTGTGGLYEQYF
TGTGCCAGCAGCCCAACAGGGACGGGAGGTCTTTACGAGCAGTACTTC
>-|-|TRBV5-1|TRBJ1-1
CASSQAVNTEAFF
TGCGCCAGCAGTCAAGCTGTGAACACTGAAGCTTTCTTT
>-|TRBD2|TRBV5-1|TRBJ2-1
CASSQAVGREPYNEQFF
TGCGCCAGCAGCCAGGCGGTCGGGCGGGAGCCCTACAATGAGCAGTTCTTC
>-|-|TRBV28|TRBJ2-7
CASTYSGTLALTYEQYF
TGTGCCAGCACGTACTCAGGGACTCTCGCCCTTACCTACGAGCAGTACTTC
>-|-|TRBV19|TRBJ2-7
CASSNVQGYEQYF
TGTGCCAGTTCGAATGTCCAGGGGTACGAGCAGTACTTC
>once|-|TRBV10-3|TRBJ2-7
CAISEVFEQQYF
TGTGCCATCAGTGAGGTCTTCGAGCAGCAGTACTTC
>-|TRBD1|TRBV28|TRBJ1-5
CASSLQGALLDGNQPQHF
TGTGCCAGCAGTTTACAGGGGGCCCTCCTTGATGGCAATCAGCCCCAGCATTTT
>few|-|TRBV7-9|TRBJ1-6
CASSLSSLRTADSPLHF
TGTGCCAGCAGCTTGTCTAGCTTAAGGACCGCGGACTCACCCCTCCACTTT
>-|-|TRBV28|TRBJ2-3
CASSSPTSSTDTQYF
TGTGCCAGCAGTTCCCCCACATCTAGCACAGATACGCAGTATTTT
>-|-|TRBV5-1|TRBJ2-1
CASSLVSGGWNEQFF
TGCGCCAGCAGCTTGGTTAGCGGAGGGTGGAATGAGCAGTTCTTC